This TCR beta chain was observed in a study of T-cell reconstitution after alpha-beta-depleted transplantation in children (dated by TCRdb to the mid-2010s). Broadly, across the study: Using TCR repertoire profiling, the study quantitatively followed how T-cell immune reconstitution unfolded in children after TCRalphabeta/CD19-depleted allogeneic hematopoietic cell transplantation. Study-wide findings and limitations: Apparently early alphabetaT-cell count recovery about two months after transplant reportedly relied on only several hundred rapidly expanded clones derived from non-depleted graft cells. Hyperexpanded clone frequencies declined over subsequent months; after one year, T-cell counts and TCRbeta diversity were mostly attributed to newly produced T cells. In some patients, the high TCRbeta diversity seen at day 60 was put down to recipient T cells and intrathymic progenitors that had survived conditioning.

CDR1 and CDR2 (MNHNS, SASEGT) derive from the germline V gene. V and J lose 5 bases and 0 bases, and a span of 14 bases separates them. Its CDR3 holds 16 amino acids, cysteine through phenylalanine. Only the CDR3 region is kept as DNA, spanning 48 bases read in frame from base 1. Interpreted using the paper, the treatment or condition label stands for: allogeneic hematopoietic cell transplantation with graft depleted of TCRalphabeta T cells and CD19 B cells. TCRalphabeta/CD19-depleted allogeneic hematopoietic cell grafts were given to the transplant recipients, all of whom were children. Regarding this clonotype: Its antigen is not yet known. Base qualities are missing; no much larger clone stands one base away.

Libraries were built with PCR. Sequencing was carried out with an Illumina HiSeq 2500. TCR libraries were prepared with molecular barcoding, using unique molecular identifiers to normalize TCRbeta repertoire quantification. TCRdb reran the public reads through fastp at Q25 and MiXCR, keeping productive beta chains. Every CDR3 protein is listed once, alongside the most common genes and DNA of its rows. The sample profile shows almost 250,000 distinct CDR3 sequences; about 25% of them were found once. Together, the top ten hold less than 3.5% of the sample. This TCR was recovered from a girl between 2 and 10 years old with Fanconi anemia, due to receive a stem cell transplant. The V and J genes are TRBV6-1 and TRBJ2-1; the D gene could be TRBD1 or TRBD2, each one agreeing over 5 bases. Sequencing was performed on PBMCs, taken before TCRalphabeta/CD19-depleted stem cell transplant. Here is the DNA: TGTGCCAGCAGTCATCAGAGGGGCTCCTCCTACAATGAGCAGTTCTTC. Its coded protein is CASSHQRGSSYNEQFF.